This entry concerns a single T cell receptor (beta chain). The antigen remains undetermined. This sample stems from a study of cytomegalovirus exposure and HLA in healthy donors. Study-level points and caveats: Donors belonging to an Asian-associated ancestry cluster reportedly showed fewer N-insertions in productive TCRs than the 666-donor mean, according to what a later analysis found. Later analysis indicated greater clonal expansion among HLA-associated TCR beta chains than among equally common other chains.

PCR amplification relied on 60 Vbeta primers (plus 13 Jbeta primers). This table comes from immunoSEQ multiplex PCR, and its TCRdb copy is limited to in-frame clones, with some not included. This sample yields 150,000 to 200,000 clones, of which 82% are seen a single time; more than 1.3% belongs to the top ten. After removal of 0 bases from V and 10 bases from J, the junction contained 8 bases not matched to a gene. Germline CDR1 and CDR2: SGHNT and YYREEE (reference sequence). The CDR3 loop spans 15 amino acids. Donors consisted of healthy bone marrow donors. This receptor was obtained from a girl under 18 in good health and CMV-seropositive. The V and J genes are TRBV5-4 and TRBJ2-7; TRBD2 matches 12 bases. Sequenced input: PBMCs. Written as DNA, the CDR3 is TGTGCCAGCAGCTTGGAATCTAGCGGGAGGGCCCGACAGTACTTC. Its protein product is CASSLESSGRARQYF. Together with reference TRBV5-4 and TRBJ2-7, the CDR3 gives the full variable domain: ETGVTQSPTHLIKTRGQQVTLRCSSQSGHNTVSWYQQALGQGPQFIFQYYREEENGRGNFPPRFSGLQFPNYSSELNVNALELDDSALYLCASSLESSGRARQYFGPGTRLTVT.